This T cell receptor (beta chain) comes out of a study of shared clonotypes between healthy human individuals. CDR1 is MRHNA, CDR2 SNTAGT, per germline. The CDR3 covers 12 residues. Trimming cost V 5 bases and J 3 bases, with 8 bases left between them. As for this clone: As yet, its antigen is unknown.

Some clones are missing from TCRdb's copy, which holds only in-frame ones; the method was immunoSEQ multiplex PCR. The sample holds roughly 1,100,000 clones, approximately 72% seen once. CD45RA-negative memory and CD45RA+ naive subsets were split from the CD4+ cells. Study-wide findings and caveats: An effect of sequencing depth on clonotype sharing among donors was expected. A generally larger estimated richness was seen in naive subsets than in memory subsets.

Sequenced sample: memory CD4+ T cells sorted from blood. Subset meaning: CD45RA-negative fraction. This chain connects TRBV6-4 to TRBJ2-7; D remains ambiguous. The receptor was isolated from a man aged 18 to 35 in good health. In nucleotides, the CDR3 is TGTGCCAGCAGTTCCTCTCTCTACGAGCAGTACTTC. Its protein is CASSSSLYEQYF.